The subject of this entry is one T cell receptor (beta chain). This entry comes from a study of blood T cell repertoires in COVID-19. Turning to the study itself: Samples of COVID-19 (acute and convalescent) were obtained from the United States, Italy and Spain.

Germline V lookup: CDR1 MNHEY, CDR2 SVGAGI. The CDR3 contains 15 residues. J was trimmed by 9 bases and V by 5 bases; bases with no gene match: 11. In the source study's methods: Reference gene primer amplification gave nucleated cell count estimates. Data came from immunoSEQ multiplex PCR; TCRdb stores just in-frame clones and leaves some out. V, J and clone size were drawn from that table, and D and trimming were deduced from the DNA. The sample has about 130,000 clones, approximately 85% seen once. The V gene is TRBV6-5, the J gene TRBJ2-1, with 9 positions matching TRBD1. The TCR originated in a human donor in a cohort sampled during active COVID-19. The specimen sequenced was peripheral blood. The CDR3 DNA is TGTGCCAGCAGTAAACAGGGGGCGGGTGTCCTTGAGCAGTTCTTC. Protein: CASSKQGAGVLEQFF.